Below are 2 T cell receptor beta chains sequenced from a single sample in a study of cytomegalovirus exposure and HLA in healthy donors. The PCR employed 60 Vbeta primers together with 13 Jbeta primers. Using immunoSEQ multiplex PCR, the repertoire was profiled, and TCRdb retains in-frame clones only, with some absent. Altogether about 280,000 clones are present, about 90% being singletons, with the ten largest covering roughly 2.3%. The sample comprised PBMCs. The receptor set was obtained from a woman aged 18 to 35 in good health and CMV-seronegative.

The chain has TRBV7-3 and TRBJ2-7, with D maybe TRBD1 (6 bases). Trimming took 4 bases from V and 5 from J, leaving 18 bases between them. Germline assignment: CDR1 SGHTA and CDR2 FQGTGA. The CDR3 has 15 residues. CDR3 nucleotides: TGTGCCAGCAGCTCTAATAAGGGGGTAATAGACGAGCAGTACTTC. Its translation is CASSSNKGVIDEQYF.

CDR3 sequence reads: CASSLSGSGVFYEQYF. In nucleotides, the CDR3 is TGTGCCAGCAGCTTATCGGGTAGCGGGGTCTTCTACGAGCAGTACTTC. The chain recombines TRBV7-3 with TRBJ2-7; 8 positions match TRBD2. This CDR3 comprises 16 residues. Germline CDR1 reads SGHTA; CDR2 reads FQGTGA. The ends lost 2 bases at V and 3 bases at J; junction bases unmatched: 9.